The rows below give T cell receptor beta chains drawn from one sample of a study of neurological immune-mediated disorders. TCRdb called the 5' RACE reads again in MiXCR, with one record for every CDR3 protein. This repertoire shows roughly 60,000 distinct CDR3 sequences, approximately 10% found once; its top ten account for about 2%. What was sequenced was PBMCs. These receptor sequences come from a man aged 55 to 70 in good health. CDR3s include the opening cysteine and the closing phenylalanine or tryptophan. D genes are given only for firm matches. Some rows have no size entry. The others give once, few or many, or a class for an expanded clone.

V gene: TRBV29-1
J gene: TRBJ2-5
D gene: .
clone size: many
CDR3 protein: CSVGLVGSQETQYF
CDR3 DNA: TGCAGCGTTGGTCTTGTAGGGTCCCAAGAGACCCAGTACTTC

V gene: TRBV5-6
J gene: TRBJ2-1
D gene: .
clone size: many
CDR3 protein: CASSLTRGLYYNEQFF
CDR3 DNA: TGTGCCAGCAGCTTGACCCGGGGGCTCTACTACAATGAGCAGTTCTTC

V gene: TRBV5-5
J gene: TRBJ1-5
D gene: .
clone size: many
CDR3 protein: CASSLAGSNQPQHF
CDR3 DNA: TGTGCCAGCAGCTTGGCAGGGTCCAATCAGCCCCAGCATTTT

V gene: TRBV4-2
J gene: TRBJ1-6
D gene: TRBD1
clone size: many
CDR3 protein: CASNQGTVISSYNSPLHF
CDR3 DNA: TGTGCCAGCAACCAGGGGACAGTGATAAGCTCCTATAATTCACCCCTCCACTTT

V gene: TRBV20-1
J gene: TRBJ2-1
D gene: TRBD2
clone size: many
CDR3 protein: CSARGPSGGRNYNEQFF
CDR3 DNA: TGCAGTGCTAGAGGCCCTAGCGGGGGTCGTAATTACAATGAGCAGTTCTTC

V gene: TRBV7-2
J gene: TRBJ2-5
D gene: .
clone size: few
CDR3 protein: CASSLAQGMRARTQYF
CDR3 DNA: TGTGCCAGCAGCTTAGCTCAAGGGATGCGCGCAAGGACCCAGTACTTC

V gene: TRBV5-1
J gene: TRBJ2-2
D gene: TRBD2
clone size: many
CDR3 protein: CASSLTSGVASGELFF
CDR3 DNA: TGCGCCAGCAGCTTGACTAGCGGGGTCGCTTCCGGGGAGCTGTTTTTT

V gene: TRBV21-1
J gene: TRBJ1-5
D gene: .
clone size: few
CDR3 protein: CASRGGEGDSNQPQHF
CDR3 DNA: TGTGCCAGCCGGGGGGGGGAAGGGGATAGCAATCAGCCCCAGCATTTT

V gene: TRBV20-1
J gene: TRBJ2-2
D gene: TRBD2
clone size: many
CDR3 protein: CSATGGSGELFF
CDR3 DNA: TGCAGTGCTACCGGGGGGTCCGGGGAGCTGTTTTTT

V gene: TRBV7-2
J gene: TRBJ2-7
D gene: .
clone size: .
CDR3 protein: CASSLGGGMLYEQYF
CDR3 DNA: TGTGCCAGCAGCTTAGGGGGGGGCATGCTATACGAGCAGTACTTC

V gene: TRBV20-1
J gene: TRBJ1-5
D gene: .
clone size: many
CDR3 protein: CSALEWNQPQHF
CDR3 DNA: TGCAGTGCTTTGGAGTGGAATCAGCCCCAGCATTTT

V gene: TRBV10-3
J gene: TRBJ1-5
D gene: .
clone size: many
CDR3 protein: CAIRAGDDQPQHF
CDR3 DNA: TGTGCCATCAGGGCCGGGGACGATCAGCCCCAGCATTTT

V gene: TRBV6-5
J gene: TRBJ1-5
D gene: TRBD1
clone size: many
CDR3 protein: CASSGQENQPQHF
CDR3 DNA: TGTGCCAGCAGTGGACAGGAAAATCAGCCCCAGCATTTT

V gene: TRBV7-9
J gene: TRBJ2-7
D gene: .
clone size: many
CDR3 protein: CASGGSYEQYF
CDR3 DNA: TGTGCCAGCGGGGGATCCTACGAGCAGTACTTC

V gene: TRBV5-1
J gene: TRBJ1-1
D gene: .
clone size: many
CDR3 protein: CASSSGPAGNTEAFF
CDR3 DNA: TGCGCCAGCAGTTCCGGCCCGGCAGGGAACACTGAAGCTTTCTTT

V gene: TRBV4-3
J gene: TRBJ2-7
D gene: .
clone size: many
CDR3 protein: CASSQERGRTYEQYF
CDR3 DNA: TGCGCCAGCAGCCAAGAGCGGGGGCGGACCTACGAGCAGTACTTC

V gene: TRBV29-1
J gene: TRBJ1-2
D gene: .
clone size: many
CDR3 protein: CSVEDPDSRYGYTF
CDR3 DNA: TGCAGCGTTGAAGATCCCGACAGTCGATATGGCTACACCTTC

V gene: TRBV7-9
J gene: TRBJ1-1
D gene: .
clone size: .
CDR3 protein: CASSSGTLNTEAFF
CDR3 DNA: TGTGCCAGCAGTTCGGGGACCCTTAACACTGAAGCTTTCTTT

V gene: TRBV12-3/TRBV12-4
J gene: TRBJ2-3
D gene: .
clone size: many
CDR3 protein: CASSPLGHDTQYF
CDR3 DNA: TGTGCCAGCAGCCCCTTGGGGCACGATACGCAGTATTTT

V gene: TRBV27
J gene: TRBJ2-7
D gene: TRBD1
clone size: many
CDR3 protein: CASTATGWASYEQYF
CDR3 DNA: TGTGCCAGCACCGCGACAGGGTGGGCCTCCTACGAGCAGTACTTC

V gene: TRBV5-6
J gene: TRBJ1-2
D gene: .
clone size: many
CDR3 protein: CASSLRGVNYGYTF
CDR3 DNA: TGTGCCAGCAGCTTGAGAGGGGTTAACTATGGCTACACCTTC

V gene: TRBV12-3/TRBV12-4
J gene: TRBJ2-3
D gene: .
clone size: many
CDR3 protein: CASSLARGLPDTQYF
CDR3 DNA: TGTGCCAGCAGTTTGGCGCGGGGGCTCCCAGATACGCAGTATTTT

V gene: TRBV11-3
J gene: TRBJ2-3
D gene: TRBD2
clone size: few
CDR3 protein: CASSRGTSGATDTQYF
CDR3 DNA: TGTGCCAGCAGCCGCGGGACTAGCGGGGCAACAGATACGCAGTATTTT

V gene: TRBV6-5
J gene: TRBJ2-3
D gene: .
clone size: many
CDR3 protein: CASSSGTLWSADTQYF
CDR3 DNA: TGTGCCAGCAGTTCCGGGACCCTTTGGTCTGCAGATACGCAGTATTTT

V gene: TRBV5-1
J gene: TRBJ2-2
D gene: TRBD1
clone size: many
CDR3 protein: CASSPGTGVSGELFF
CDR3 DNA: TGCGCCAGCAGCCCGGGGACAGGGGTATCCGGGGAGCTGTTTTTT

V gene: TRBV5-1
J gene: TRBJ2-7
D gene: TRBD2
clone size: many
CDR3 protein: CASSLNSGGAAYEQYF
CDR3 DNA: TGCGCCAGCAGCTTGAATAGCGGGGGGGCCGCCTACGAGCAGTACTTC

V gene: TRBV7-2
J gene: TRBJ2-7
D gene: TRBD2
clone size: many
CDR3 protein: CASSLAVGSGGGYEQYF
CDR3 DNA: TGTGCCAGCAGCTTAGCGGTGGGGAGCGGGGGGGGATACGAGCAGTACTTC

V gene: TRBV6-5
J gene: TRBJ2-7
D gene: TRBD2
clone size: many
CDR3 protein: CASSTSGGSYEQYF
CDR3 DNA: TGTGCCAGCAGTACTAGCGGGGGCTCCTACGAGCAGTACTTC

V gene: TRBV12-3/TRBV12-4
J gene: TRBJ2-3
D gene: .
clone size: many
CDR3 protein: CASSPLSELTDTQYF
CDR3 DNA: TGTGCCAGCAGCCCCCTGAGCGAACTCACAGATACGCAGTATTTT

V gene: TRBV20-1
J gene: TRBJ1-2
D gene: .
clone size: many
CDR3 protein: CSVPQGYGYGYTF
CDR3 DNA: TGCAGCGTTCCCCAGGGGTACGGCTATGGCTACACCTTC

V gene: TRBV2
J gene: TRBJ2-6
D gene: .
clone size: many
CDR3 protein: CASSEGWASGANVLTF
CDR3 DNA: TGTGCCAGCAGTGAAGGGTGGGCCTCTGGGGCCAACGTCCTGACTTTC

V gene: TRBV20-1
J gene: TRBJ2-7
D gene: .
clone size: many
CDR3 protein: CSARDLRGNEQYF
CDR3 DNA: TGCAGTGCTAGAGATCTCCGGGGGAACGAGCAGTACTTC

V gene: TRBV20-1
J gene: TRBJ2-7
D gene: .
clone size: many
CDR3 protein: CSEEGSHYEQYF
CDR3 DNA: TGCAGTGAAGAAGGGTCCCATTACGAGCAGTACTTC

V gene: TRBV14
J gene: TRBJ2-3
D gene: .
clone size: many
CDR3 protein: CASSQDRPSSRTDTQYF
CDR3 DNA: TGTGCCAGCAGCCAAGATAGGCCTAGCAGCCGAACAGATACGCAGTATTTT

V gene: TRBV5-1
J gene: TRBJ1-4
D gene: .
clone size: many
CDR3 protein: CASAPNRGRDEKLFF
CDR3 DNA: TGCGCCAGCGCCCCAAACCGCGGTCGAGATGAAAAACTGTTTTTT